The sequence of this T cell receptor (beta chain) was determined in a study of blood T cell repertoires in COVID-19. Study in general: Sites in the United States, Italy and Spain provided acute and convalescent COVID-19 samples. PBMCs, B-cell-depleted T cells, or T cells were the source of the cDNA or gDNA that made up the material.

This clone turned up a few times. Per the study methods: Estimation of nucleated cell counts relied on the amplification of reference gene primers. Method: immunoSEQ multiplex PCR; TCRdb's copy keeps in-frame clones and lacks some. Clone size and the V and J calls come from that table; the DNA yielded D and trimming. The table lists hundreds of thousands of clones, about four fifths of them singletons. The CDR3 is made up of 11 amino acids. V lost 7 bases, J lost 4 bases, and 5 bases lay in between. All exposed participants met a person with COVID-19 within 2 weeks before entering the study. This chain links TRBV12-3 or TRBV12-4 with TRBJ2-1; no reliable D call. Sequences were obtained from PBMCs or T cells enriched from blood (not recorded which). The TCR sequence derives from a woman between 50 and 59 years old who had been exposed to COVID-19. CDR3 DNA: TGTGCCAGCAACCTATACAATGAGCAGTTCTTC. Its translation is CASNLYNEQFF.